This T cell receptor beta chain emerged from a study of shared clonotypes between healthy human individuals. In the study overall: A few men and a couple of women, aged 18 to 49, were donors. Study-level points and caveats: Generation probabilities of non-shared clonotypes were lower (relative to those shared by all four donors).

Positive CCR7 selection of CD45RO-negative cells yielded the naive CD8 cells, and terminally differentiated effector memory CD45RA+ cells were excluded. Remarks on this clone: Its antigen is as yet unknown.

Some clones are missing from TCRdb's copy, which holds only in-frame ones; the method was immunoSEQ multiplex PCR. The table has more than 2 million clones, over 85% seen once; the top ten hold 1.1%. The sequence derives from a man aged 18-30 years in good health. Input material: naive CD8+ T cells sorted from blood.

As DNA, the CDR3 is TGTGCCAGCAGTTCCGGACAGGGGGCGACTGAAGCTTTCTTT. It codes for CASSSGQGATEAFF. The chain combines TRBV6-5 with TRBJ1-1; 11 positions agree with TRBD1. The germline gives CDR1 MNHEY, CDR2 SVGAGI. There are 14 residues in the CDR3. V shed 4 bases and J 5 bases; nucleotides not matched to a gene: 3.